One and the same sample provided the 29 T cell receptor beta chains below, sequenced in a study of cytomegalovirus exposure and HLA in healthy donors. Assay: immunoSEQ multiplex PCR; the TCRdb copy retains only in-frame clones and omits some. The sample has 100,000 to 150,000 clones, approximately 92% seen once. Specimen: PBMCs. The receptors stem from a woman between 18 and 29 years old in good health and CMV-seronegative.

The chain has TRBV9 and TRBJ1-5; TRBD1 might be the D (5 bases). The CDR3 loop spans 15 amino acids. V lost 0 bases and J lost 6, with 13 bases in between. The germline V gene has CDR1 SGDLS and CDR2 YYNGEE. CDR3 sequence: CASSVGVLGGQPQHF. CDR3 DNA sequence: TGTGCCAGCAGCGTAGGGGTATTGGGGGGTCAGCCCCAGCATTTT.

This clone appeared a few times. CDR3 sequence reads: CASSVGVDNSPLHF. Written as DNA, the CDR3 is TGTGCCAGCAGTGTAGGGGTGGATAATTCACCCCTCCACTTT. The V call is TRBV2, the J call TRBJ1-6, with D possibly TRBD1 on 5 matching bases. With 4 bases removed from V and 5 bases from J, the gap between germline ends came to 9 bases. This CDR3 region has 14 residues. Germline values: CDR1 SNHLY, CDR2 FYNNEI.

CDR3 DNA: TGTGCCAGCAGCTTAGTTCACACGATGCAATACGAGCAGTACTTC. Its translation is CASSLVHTMQYEQYF. The chain employs TRBV7-9 and TRBJ2-7; D gene uncertain. Between the trimmed V and J ends, which lost 1 base and 4 bases, there was a span of 14 bases. The length of the CDR3 is 15 residues. CDR1 SEHNR and CDR2 FQNEAQ come from the germline V gene (reference sequence).

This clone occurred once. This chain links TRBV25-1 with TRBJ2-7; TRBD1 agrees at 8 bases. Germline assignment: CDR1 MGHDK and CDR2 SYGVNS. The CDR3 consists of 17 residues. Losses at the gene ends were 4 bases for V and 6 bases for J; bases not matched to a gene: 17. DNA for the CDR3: TGTGCCAGCAGTGGTTGGACAGGGATAGCCGATCCTCTCGAGCAGTACTTC. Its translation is CASSGWTGIADPLEQYF.

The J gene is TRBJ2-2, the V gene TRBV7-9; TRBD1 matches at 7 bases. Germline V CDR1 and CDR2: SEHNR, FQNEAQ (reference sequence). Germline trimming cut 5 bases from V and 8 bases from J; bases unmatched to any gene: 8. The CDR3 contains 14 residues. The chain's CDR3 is CASSHRTGRGELFF. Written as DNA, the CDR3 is TGTGCCAGCAGCCACCGGACAGGTCGAGGGGAGCTGTTTTTT. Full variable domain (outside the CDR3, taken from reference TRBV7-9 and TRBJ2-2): DTGVSQNPRHKITKRGQNVTFRCDPISEHNRLYWYRQTLGQGPEFLTYFQNEAQLEKSRLLSDRFSAERPKGSFSTLEIQRTEQGDSAMYLCASSHRTGRGELFFGEGSRLTVL.

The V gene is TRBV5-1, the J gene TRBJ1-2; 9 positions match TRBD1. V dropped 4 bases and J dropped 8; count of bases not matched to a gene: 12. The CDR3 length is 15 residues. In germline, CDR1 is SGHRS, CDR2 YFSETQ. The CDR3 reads CASSHRTGDTGGYTF. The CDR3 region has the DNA TGCGCCAGCAGCCACCGGACAGGGGATACGGGAGGCTACACCTTC.

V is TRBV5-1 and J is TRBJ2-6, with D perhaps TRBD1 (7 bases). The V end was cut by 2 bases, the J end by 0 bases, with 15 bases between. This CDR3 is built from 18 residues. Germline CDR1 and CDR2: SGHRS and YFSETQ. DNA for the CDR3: TGCGCCAGCAGCTTCGGGCAGGGGGGTAACTCTGGGGCCAACGTCCTGACTTTC. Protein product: CASSFGQGGNSGANVLTF.

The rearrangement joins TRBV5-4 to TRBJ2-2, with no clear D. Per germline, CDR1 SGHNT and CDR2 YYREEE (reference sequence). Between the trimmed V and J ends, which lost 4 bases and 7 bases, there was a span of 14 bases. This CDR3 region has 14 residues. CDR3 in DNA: TGTGCCAGCAGCCCCCGGAGCCAGAACGGGGAGCTGTTTTTT. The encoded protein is CASSPRSQNGELFF.

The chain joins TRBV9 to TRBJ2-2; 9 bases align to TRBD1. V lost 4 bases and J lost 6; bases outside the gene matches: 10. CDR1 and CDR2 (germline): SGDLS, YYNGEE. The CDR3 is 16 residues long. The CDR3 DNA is TGTGCCAGCAGCCCCGGGACAGGGAGAATGGCCGGGGAGCTGTTTTTT. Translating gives CASSPGTGRMAGELFF.

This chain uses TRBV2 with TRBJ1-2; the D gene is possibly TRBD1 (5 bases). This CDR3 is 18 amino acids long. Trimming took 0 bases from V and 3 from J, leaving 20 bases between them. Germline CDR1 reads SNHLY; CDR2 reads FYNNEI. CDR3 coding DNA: TGTGCCAGCAGTGAAGCGCTTTTTTCACCAGGGCTAGACTATGGCTACACCTTC. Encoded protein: CASSEALFSPGLDYGYTF.

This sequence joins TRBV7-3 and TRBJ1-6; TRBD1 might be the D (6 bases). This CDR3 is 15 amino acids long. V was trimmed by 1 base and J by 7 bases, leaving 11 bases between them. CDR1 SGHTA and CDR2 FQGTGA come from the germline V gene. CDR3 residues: CASSLRTGYNSPLHF. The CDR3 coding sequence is TGTGCCAGCAGCTTAAGAACAGGGTACAATTCACCCCTCCACTTT.

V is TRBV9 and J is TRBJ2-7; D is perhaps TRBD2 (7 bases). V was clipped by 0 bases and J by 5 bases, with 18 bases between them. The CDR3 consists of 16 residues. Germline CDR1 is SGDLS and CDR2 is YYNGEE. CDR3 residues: CASSVVPGGVWNEQYF. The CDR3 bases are TGTGCCAGCAGCGTAGTTCCGGGGGGCGTCTGGAACGAGCAGTACTTC.

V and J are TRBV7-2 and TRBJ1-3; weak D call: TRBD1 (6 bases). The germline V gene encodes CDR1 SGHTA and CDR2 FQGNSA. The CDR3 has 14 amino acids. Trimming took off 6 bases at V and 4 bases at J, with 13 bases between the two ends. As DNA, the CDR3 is TGTGCCAGCAGGGTGACAGGAGCGGGAAACACCATATATTTT. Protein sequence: CASRVTGAGNTIYF.

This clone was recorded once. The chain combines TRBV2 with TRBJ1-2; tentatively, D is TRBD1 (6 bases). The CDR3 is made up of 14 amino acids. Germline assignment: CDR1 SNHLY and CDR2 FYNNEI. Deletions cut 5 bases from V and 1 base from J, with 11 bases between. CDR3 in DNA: TGTGCCAGCAGTTCATGGGACAATAACTATGGCTACACCTTC. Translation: CASSSWDNNYGYTF.

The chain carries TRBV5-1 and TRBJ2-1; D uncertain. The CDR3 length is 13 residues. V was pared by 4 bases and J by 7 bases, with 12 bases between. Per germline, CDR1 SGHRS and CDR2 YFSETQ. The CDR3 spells CASSEKTENEQFF. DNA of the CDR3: TGCGCCAGCAGCGAAAAAACAGAGAATGAGCAGTTCTTC.

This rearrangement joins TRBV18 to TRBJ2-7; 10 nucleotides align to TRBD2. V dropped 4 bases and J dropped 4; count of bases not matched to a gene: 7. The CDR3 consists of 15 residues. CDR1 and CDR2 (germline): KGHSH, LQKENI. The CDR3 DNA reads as TGTGCCAGCTCACAAGGACTAGCGGACACTTACGAGCAGTACTTC. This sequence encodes CASSQGLADTYEQYF.

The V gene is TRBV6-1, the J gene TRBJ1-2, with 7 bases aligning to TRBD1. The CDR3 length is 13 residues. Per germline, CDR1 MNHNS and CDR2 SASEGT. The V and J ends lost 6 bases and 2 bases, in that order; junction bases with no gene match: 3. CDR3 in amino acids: CASSMGQNYGYTF. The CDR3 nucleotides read TGTGCCAGCAGCATGGGACAGAACTATGGCTACACCTTC.

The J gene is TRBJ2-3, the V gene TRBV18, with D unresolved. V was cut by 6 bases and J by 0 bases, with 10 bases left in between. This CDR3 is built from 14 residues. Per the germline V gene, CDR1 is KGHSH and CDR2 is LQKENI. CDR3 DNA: TGTGCCAGCTCGCTTCTTACTAGCACAGATACGCAGTATTTT. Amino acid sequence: CASSLLTSTDTQYF.

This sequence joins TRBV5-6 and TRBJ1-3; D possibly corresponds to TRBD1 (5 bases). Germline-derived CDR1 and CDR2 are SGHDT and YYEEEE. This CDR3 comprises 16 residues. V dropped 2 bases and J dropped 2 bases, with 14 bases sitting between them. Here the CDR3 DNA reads TGTGCCAGCAGCTTCTCCACCAGGGCTACTGGAAACACCATATATTTT. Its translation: CASSFSTRATGNTIYF.

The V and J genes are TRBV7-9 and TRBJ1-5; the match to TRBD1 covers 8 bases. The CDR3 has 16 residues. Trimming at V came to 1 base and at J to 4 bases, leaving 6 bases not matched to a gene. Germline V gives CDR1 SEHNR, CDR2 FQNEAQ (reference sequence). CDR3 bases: TGTGCCAGCAGCTTAGGGTCCAGGGGGCCGAATCAGCCCCAGCATTTT. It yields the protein CASSLGSRGPNQPQHF.

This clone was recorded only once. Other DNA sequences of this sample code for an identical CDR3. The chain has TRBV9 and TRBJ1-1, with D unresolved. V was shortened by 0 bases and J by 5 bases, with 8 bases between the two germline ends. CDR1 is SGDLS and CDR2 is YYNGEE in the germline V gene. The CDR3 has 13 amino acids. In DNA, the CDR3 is TGTGCCAGCAGCGTAGGTACGGGAACTGAAGCTTTCTTT. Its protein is CASSVGTGTEAFF.

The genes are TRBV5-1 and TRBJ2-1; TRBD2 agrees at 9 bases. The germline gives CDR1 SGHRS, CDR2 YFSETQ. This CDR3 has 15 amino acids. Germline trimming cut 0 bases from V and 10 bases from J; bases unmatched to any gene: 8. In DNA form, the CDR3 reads TGCGCCAGCAGCTTGGCCGAGCGGGGGGATCTGGAGCAGTTCTTC. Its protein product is CASSLAERGDLEQFF.

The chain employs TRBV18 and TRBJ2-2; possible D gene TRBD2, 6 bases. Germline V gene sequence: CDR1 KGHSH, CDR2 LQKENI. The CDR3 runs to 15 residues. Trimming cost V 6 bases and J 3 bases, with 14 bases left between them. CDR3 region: CASSQTRIDTGELFF. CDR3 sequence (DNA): TGTGCCAGCTCGCAGACTAGAATAGACACCGGGGAGCTGTTTTTT.

The CDR3 reads CASSHGGVEAKNIQYF. The CDR3 region has the DNA TGTGCCAGCAGCCACGGGGGGGTGGAGGCCAAAAACATTCAGTACTTC. The V gene is TRBV5-4, the J gene TRBJ2-4; TRBD2 agrees at 8 bases. The CDR3 contains 16 residues. Germline lookup yields CDR1 SGHNT and CDR2 YYREEE (reference sequence). The V and J ends lost 4 bases and 1 base, in that order; junction bases with no gene match: 7.

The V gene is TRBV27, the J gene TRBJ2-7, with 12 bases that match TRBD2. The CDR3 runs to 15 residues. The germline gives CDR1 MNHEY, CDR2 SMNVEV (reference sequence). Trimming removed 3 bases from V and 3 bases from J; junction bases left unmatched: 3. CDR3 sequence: CASSFQTSGGYEQYF. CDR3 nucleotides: TGTGCCAGCAGTTTCCAGACTAGCGGGGGCTACGAGCAGTACTTC.

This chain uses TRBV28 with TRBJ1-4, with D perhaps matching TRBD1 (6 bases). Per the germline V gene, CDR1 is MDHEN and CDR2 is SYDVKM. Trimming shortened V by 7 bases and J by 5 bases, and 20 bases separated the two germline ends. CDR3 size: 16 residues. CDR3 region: CASNLGGGSHNEKLFF. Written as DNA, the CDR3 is TGTGCCAGCAACCTCGGCGGGGGCTCACACAATGAAAAACTGTTTTTT.

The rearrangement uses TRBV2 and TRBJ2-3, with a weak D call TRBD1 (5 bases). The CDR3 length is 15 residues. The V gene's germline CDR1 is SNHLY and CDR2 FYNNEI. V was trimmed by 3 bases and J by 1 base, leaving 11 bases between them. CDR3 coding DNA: TGTGCCAGCAGTGACAGGGTAATACGCACAGATACGCAGTATTTT. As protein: CASSDRVIRTDTQYF.

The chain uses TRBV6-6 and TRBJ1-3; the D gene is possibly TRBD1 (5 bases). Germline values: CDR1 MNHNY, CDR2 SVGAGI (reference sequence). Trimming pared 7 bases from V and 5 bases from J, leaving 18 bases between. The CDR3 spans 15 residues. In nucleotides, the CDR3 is TGTGCCAGCAATGGAGGGACTCACGCTAGAAACACCATATATTTT. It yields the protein CASNGGTHARNTIYF.

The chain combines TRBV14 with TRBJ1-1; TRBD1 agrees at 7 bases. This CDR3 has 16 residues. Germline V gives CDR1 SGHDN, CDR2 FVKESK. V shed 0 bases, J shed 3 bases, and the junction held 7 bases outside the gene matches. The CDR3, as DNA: TGTGCCAGCAGCCAAGATCTCGGGACAGTGGACACTGAAGCTTTCTTT. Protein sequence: CASSQDLGTVDTEAFF. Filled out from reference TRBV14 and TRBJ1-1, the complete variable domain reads EAGVTQFPSHSVIEKGQTVTLRCDPISGHDNLYWYRRVMGKEIKFLLHFVKESKQDESGMPNNRFLAERTGGTYSTLKVQPAELEDSGVYFCASSQDLGTVDTEAFFGQGTRLTVV.